The table lists the clone carrying this T cell receptor beta chain with a few counts. This sample was included in a study of patients and donors after allogeneic stem cell transplantation. With 0 bases removed from V and 4 bases from J, the gap between germline ends came to 7 bases. The CDR3 is 13 amino acids. Germline V gives CDR1 SGHTA, CDR2 FQGTGA. TCRdb re-called the RT-PCR reads with MiXCR, one entry per CDR3 protein. The sample records 410,000 or so distinct CDR3 sequences, around 16% being singletons. Sample: blood, either unsorted or a sorted T cell fraction (not recorded which). The clonotype was recovered from a human donor who was either an allogeneic HSCT recipient or a stem cell or donor lymphocyte infusion donor (not recorded which). It is not recorded whose cells these are; they may come from a transplant donor. The chain links TRBV7-3 to TRBJ2-7; no clear D. Here the CDR3 DNA reads TGTGCCAGCAGCTTAACGGCCGGATACGAGCAGTACTTC. Translated, it gives CASSLTAGYEQYF. Full variable domain (missing parts from reference TRBV7-3 and TRBJ2-7): GAGVSQTPSNKVTEKGKYVELRCDPISGHTALYWYRQSLGQGPEFLIYFQGTGAADDSGLPNDRFFAVRPEGSVSTLKIQRTERGDSAVYLCASSLTAGYEQYFGPGTRLTVT.